Each of the 32 T cell receptor beta chains below was sequenced from the same sample in a study of shared clonotypes between healthy human individuals. CD45RO-negative cells were positively selected for CCR7, leaving out terminally differentiated effector memory CD45RA+ cells. Here immunoSEQ multiplex PCR was the method, and the copy in TCRdb shows in-frame clones only, minus some. The data hold some 1,900,000 clones, with roughly 94% observed a single time. Material for sequencing was naive CD8+ T cells sorted from blood. The origin of the receptors is a man younger than 35 in good health.

V is TRBV25-1 and J is TRBJ1-2; no firm D call. Germline V gives CDR1 MGHDK, CDR2 SYGVNS. The V end was cut by 4 bases, the J end by 2 bases, with 11 bases between. The CDR3 spans 14 residues. DNA for the CDR3: TGTGCCAGCAGTGGTTATGACGGGAACTATGGCTACACCTTC. This sequence encodes CASSGYDGNYGYTF.

The CDR3 DNA reads TGCGCCAGCAGTGAGTCAAGAGGGGGCGGGGAGCTGTTTTTT. Its protein product is CASSESRGGGELFF. V is TRBV10-1 and J is TRBJ2-2, with D tentatively TRBD1 (6 bases). The germline gives CDR1 WNHNN, CDR2 SYGVQD (reference sequence). V was pared by 0 bases and J by 7 bases, with 9 bases between. The CDR3 loop spans 14 amino acids.

In the case of this clone: Other DNA sequences in the same sample also yield this CDR3. The gene calls are TRBV5-6 and TRBJ1-5; the D is unclear. Germline assignment: CDR1 SGHDT and CDR2 YYEEEE. The CDR3 loop spans 13 amino acids. V lost 0 bases, J lost 7 bases, and 8 bases lay in between. CDR3 bases: TGTGCCAGCAGCTTGGAGGGTGGACAGCCCCAGCATTTT. Its translation is CASSLEGGQPQHF.

The chain has TRBV6-4 and TRBJ1-2; 8 bases align to TRBD1. The CDR3 covers 14 residues. V trimming: 0 bases; J trimming: 8 bases; junction bases outside the gene matches: 5. Germline CDR1 and CDR2: MRHNA and SNTAGT. CDR3 sequence: CASSDSMAGGGYTF. CDR3 DNA: TGTGCCAGCAGTGACTCGATGGCAGGGGGCGGCTACACCTTC.

The rearrangement joins TRBV9 to TRBJ2-3, with 8 bases matching TRBD1. Germline V gives CDR1 SGDLS, CDR2 YYNGEE. The length of the CDR3 is 15 residues. J lost 6 bases, V lost 1 base, and 7 bases had no gene match. Here the CDR3 DNA reads TGTGCCAGCAGCGTATCAGGGGGCGAAAAGGATACGCAGTATTTT. It yields the protein CASSVSGGEKDTQYF. Complete variable domain (other parts from reference TRBV9 and TRBJ2-3): DSGVTQTPKHLITATGQRVTLRCSPRSGDLSVYWYQQSLDQGLQFLIQYYNGEERAKGNILERFSAQQFPDLHSELNLSSLELGDSALYFCASSVSGGEKDTQYFGPGTRLTVL.

The rearrangement uses TRBV13 and TRBJ2-5; a possible D gene is TRBD1 (5 bases). The end of the DNA is better explained by TRBJ2-7, so the J call may be wrong. The CDR3 length is 13 residues. Germline CDR1 and CDR2: PRHDT and FYEKMQ (reference sequence). CDR3 amino acids: CASSFFGAAEQYF. The CDR3 DNA sequence: TGTGCCAGCAGCTTCTTTGGGGCCGCCGAGCAGTACTTC.

J is TRBJ2-1 and V is TRBV27; the D gene is possibly TRBD1 (6 bases). V was shortened by 7 bases and J by 3 bases, with 16 bases between the two germline ends. Per germline, CDR1 MNHEY and CDR2 SMNVEV (reference sequence). The CDR3 contains 15 residues. CDR3 DNA sequence: TGTGCCAGCACTACAGGGATGAGACTCTACAATGAGCAGTTCTTC. Residues: CASTTGMRLYNEQFF.

V usage is TRBV19 and J usage is TRBJ2-6, with D maybe TRBD2 (5 bases). Germline V gene lookup returns CDR1 LNHDA and CDR2 SQIVND (reference sequence). V dropped 3 bases and J dropped 0 bases, with 12 bases sitting between them. CDR3 length: 17 residues. The CDR3 bases are TGTGCCAGTAGTATTGAGGGTCGGAGCTCTGGGGCCAACGTCCTGACTTTC. Translation: CASSIEGRSSGANVLTF.

The genes are TRBV4-1 and TRBJ2-7; 10 bases match TRBD1. V trimming: 2 bases; J trimming: 1 base; junction bases outside the gene matches: 2. Germline V CDR1 and CDR2: MGHRA, YSYEKL. The CDR3 is 15 amino acids. The CDR3 here is CASSQRDRGSYEQYF. Here the CDR3 DNA reads TGCGCCAGCAGCCAAAGGGACAGGGGTTCCTACGAGCAGTACTTC.

The genes are TRBV9 and TRBJ2-7; either TRBD1 or TRBD2 may fit D (5 bases each). The V and J ends lost 0 bases and 6 bases respectively, with 16 bases between them. This CDR3 contains 15 residues. Germline V gene data show CDR1 as SGDLS and CDR2 as YYNGEE. CDR3 sequence reads: CASSVDDSPGLEQYF. In nucleotides, the CDR3 is TGTGCCAGCAGCGTAGACGATTCTCCGGGGCTCGAGCAGTACTTC.

The V and J genes are TRBV7-8 and TRBJ2-3; TRBD2 matches 14 bases. The CDR3 is 18 amino acids. Trimming removed 5 bases from V and 6 bases from J; junction bases left unmatched: 13. Germline values: CDR1 SGHVS, CDR2 FQNEAQ. The CDR3 sequence: CASSIRLAGGPLLDTQYF. The CDR3 bases are TGTGCCAGCAGCATACGACTAGCGGGAGGGCCCCTTCTGGATACGCAGTATTTT.

This clone was seen only once. The chain carries TRBV5-1 and TRBJ2-1; D gene uncertain. This CDR3 spans 20 amino acids. The germline gives CDR1 SGHRS, CDR2 YFSETQ. Trimming stripped 4 bases from V and 1 base from J, with 27 bases between. CDR3 sequence (DNA): TGCGCCAGCAGCCCCGGAGTTCGGTCCCTCGCACAGAGTTCCTACAATGAGCAGTTCTTC. It yields the protein CASSPGVRSLAQSSYNEQFF. The variable domain in full, with the rest retrieved from reference TRBV5-1 and TRBJ2-1, is KAGVTQTPRYLIKTRGQQVTLSCSPISGHRSVSWYQQTPGQGLQFLFEYFSETQRNKGNFPGRFSGRQFSNSRSEMNVSTLELGDSALYLCASSPGVRSLAQSSYNEQFFGPGTRLTVL.

Comment on this clone: Additional DNA sequences in this sample encode the identical CDR3. This chain links TRBV19 with TRBJ1-5; no clear D gene. The CDR3 covers 12 residues. From germline, CDR1 is LNHDA and CDR2 SQIVND (reference sequence). With 1 base removed from V and 7 bases from J, the gap between germline ends came to 5 bases. The CDR3 coding sequence is TGTGCCAGTAGTATAGGACCCCAGCCCCAGCATTTT. Amino acids: CASSIGPQPQHF.

V and J are TRBV2 and TRBJ1-5; no clear D gene. The germline V gene has CDR1 SNHLY and CDR2 FYNNEI. V was clipped by 3 bases and J by 12 bases, with 9 bases between them. This CDR3 contains 11 residues. The CDR3 sequence is CASSDHTNQHF. CDR3 sequence (DNA): TGTGCCAGCAGTGATCATACAAACCAGCATTTT.

This chain uses TRBV14 with TRBJ2-3; D remains ambiguous. V was clipped by 4 bases and J by 0 bases, with 14 bases between them. Germline V gene lookup returns CDR1 SGHDN and CDR2 FVKESK. CDR3 size: 16 residues. CDR3 sequence reads: CASSLSEVFSTDTQYF. The DNA for the CDR3 is TGTGCCAGCAGCCTAAGTGAGGTCTTTAGCACAGATACGCAGTATTTT.

The rearrangement links TRBV25-1 to TRBJ2-7, with a weak D call TRBD2 (5 bases). CDR3 length: 14 amino acids. The germline CDR1 and CDR2 sequences are MGHDK and SYGVNS. Trimming took 3 bases from V and 0 from J, leaving 9 bases between them. CDR3: CASSDPGLSYEQYF. CDR3 sequence (DNA): TGTGCCAGCAGTGACCCCGGACTCTCCTACGAGCAGTACTTC.

The gene calls are TRBV19 and TRBJ2-3; possibly TRBD2 for D (5 bases). CDR1 LNHDA and CDR2 SQIVND come from the germline V gene (reference sequence). V was trimmed by 5 bases and J by 2 bases, leaving 11 bases between them. The CDR3 covers 14 residues. The CDR3 coding sequence is TGTGCCAGTAGTCTCAGCGGAGACACAGATACGCAGTATTTT. The encoded protein is CASSLSGDTDTQYF.

The chain couples TRBV28 to TRBJ1-1; TRBD1 matches at 8 bases. J gave up 5 bases and V 6 bases, and 11 bases lay outside the gene matches. The CDR3 is 15 residues long. Germline V gives CDR1 MDHEN, CDR2 SYDVKM. As DNA, the CDR3 is TGTGCCAGCAGCTTAACAGGACAGGGAGGAACTGAAGCTTTCTTT. Residues: CASSLTGQGGTEAFF.

The chain carries TRBV5-1 and TRBJ1-2; D unresolved. CDR1 and CDR2 from the germline V gene are SGHRS and YFSETQ. This CDR3 has 14 residues. Trimming cost V 0 bases and J 4 bases, with 10 bases left between them. The CDR3 nucleotides read TGCGCCAGCAGCTTGGATAGGTTCGGCTATGGCTACACCTTC. Protein product: CASSLDRFGYGYTF.

The chain couples TRBV7-9 to TRBJ2-7, with D perhaps TRBD2 (5 bases). Germline lookup yields CDR1 SEHNR and CDR2 FQNEAQ (reference sequence). The CDR3 contains 13 residues. The V end lost 5 bases, the J end lost 0 bases, and 8 bases lay between the germline ends. The CDR3 reads CASSPGISYEQYF. As DNA, the CDR3 is TGTGCCAGCAGCCCGGGGATCTCCTACGAGCAGTACTTC. The complete variable domain, with remaining parts taken from reference TRBV7-9 and TRBJ2-7, reads DTGVSQNPRHKITKRGQNVTFRCDPISEHNRLYWYRQTLGQGPEFLTYFQNEAQLEKSRLLSDRFSAERPKGSFSTLEIQRTEQGDSAMYLCASSPGISYEQYFGPGTRLTVT.

The chain has TRBV29-1 and TRBJ2-1; maybe TRBD2 (7 bases). This CDR3 has 13 amino acids. Germline loops: CDR1 SQVTM, CDR2 ANQGSEA. The germline V and J ends were trimmed by 6 bases and 9 bases, with 18 bases remaining between them. The CDR3 loop is CSVHGGARFEQFF. In DNA form, the CDR3 reads TGCAGCGTCCATGGGGGGGCGCGTTTTGAGCAGTTCTTC.

This sequence joins TRBV28 and TRBJ1-6, with D perhaps TRBD1 (5 bases). CDR3 length: 15 amino acids. The germline V gene has CDR1 MDHEN and CDR2 SYDVKM. The V and J ends lost 6 bases and 7 bases respectively, with 16 bases between them. DNA for the CDR3: TGTGCCAGCAGAGCCACCGGGACGGTGAATTCACCCCTCCACTTT. Its protein is CASRATGTVNSPLHF.

The chain links TRBV5-1 to TRBJ1-1; D is possibly TRBD1 (5 bases). This CDR3 is 13 amino acids long. Germline CDR1 reads SGHRS; CDR2 reads YFSETQ. Trimming removed 3 bases from V and 3 bases from J, with 9 bases in between. Here the CDR3 DNA reads TGCGCCAGCAGCTCGAGGGGATACACTGAAGCTTTCTTT. Translating it yields CASSSRGYTEAFF. Full variable domain (rest looked up from reference TRBV5-1 and TRBJ1-1): KAGVTQTPRYLIKTRGQQVTLSCSPISGHRSVSWYQQTPGQGLQFLFEYFSETQRNKGNFPGRFSGRQFSNSRSEMNVSTLELGDSALYLCASSSRGYTEAFFGQGTRLTVV.

This clone was counted between two and nine times. The chain uses TRBV30 and TRBJ1-1; no clear D gene. This CDR3 spans 12 amino acids. In germline, CDR1 is GTSNPN, CDR2 SVGIG (reference sequence). The V and J ends lost 3 bases and 11 bases respectively, with 16 bases between them. The CDR3 bases are TGTGCCTGGAGCCCCCATCAAAGTGGTGCTTTCTTT. It is translated as CAWSPHQSGAFF. Filled out from reference TRBV30 and TRBJ1-1, the complete variable domain reads SQTIHQWPATLVQPVGSPLSLECTVEGTSNPNLYWYRQAAGRGLQLLFYSVGIGQISSEVPQNLSASRPQDRQFILSSKKLLLSDSGFYLCAWSPHQSGAFFGQGTRLTVV.

The V and J genes are TRBV11-2 and TRBJ2-1; D unresolved. Trimming left V 3 bases short and J 4 bases short, with 7 bases between. Germline V gene lookup returns CDR1 SGHAT and CDR2 FQNNGV. There are 13 residues in the CDR3. CDR3 coding DNA: TGTGCCAGCAGCTTCCCCCTGTACAATGAGCAGTTCTTC. Translation gives CASSFPLYNEQFF.

This chain links TRBV10-3 with TRBJ2-7; possibly TRBD1 or TRBD2 for D (5 bases each). V was trimmed by 11 bases and J by 0 bases, leaving 14 bases between them. The CDR3 covers 13 residues. Germline CDR1 ENHRY, CDR2 SYGVKD. Written as DNA, the CDR3 is TGTGCCGGCGCGTGGGACGGCTCCTACGAGCAGTACTTC. Translation gives CAGAWDGSYEQYF.

J is TRBJ2-7 and V is TRBV5-1; the D gene is possibly TRBD1 (6 bases). This CDR3 comprises 15 residues. The V end was cut by 3 bases, the J end by 2 bases, with 15 bases between. Germline assignment: CDR1 SGHRS and CDR2 YFSETQ. CDR3 coding DNA: TGCGCCAGCAGCTCGACCGGGACAAACGCCTACGAGCAGTACTTC. This sequence encodes CASSSTGTNAYEQYF. The entire variable domain, with the rest obtained from reference TRBV5-1 and TRBJ2-7, is as follows: KAGVTQTPRYLIKTRGQQVTLSCSPISGHRSVSWYQQTPGQGLQFLFEYFSETQRNKGNFPGRFSGRQFSNSRSEMNVSTLELGDSALYLCASSSTGTNAYEQYFGPGTRLTVT.

The CDR3 nucleotides read TGTGCCAGCAGCCAAGCTATCGTTGGGACGCAGTATTTT. Its translation is CASSQAIVGTQYF. This chain joins TRBV5-4 and TRBJ2-3; D remains ambiguous. The V end lost 4 bases, the J end lost 9 bases, and 15 bases lay between the germline ends. Germline CDR1 SGHNT, CDR2 YYREEE (reference sequence). This CDR3 has 13 amino acids.

This clone came up once. CDR3 coding DNA: TGTGCCAGCAGCTTATCCCTTCGGAAGGGGTTCGACGAGCAGTACTTC. Translating gives CASSLSLRKGFDEQYF. V is TRBV7-8 and J is TRBJ2-7; D is perhaps TRBD1 (5 bases). The CDR3 has 16 residues. Trimming took off 2 bases at V and 5 bases at J, with 19 bases between the two ends. Looked up from germline, CDR1 is SGHVS and CDR2 is FQNEAQ.

The J gene is TRBJ2-3, the V gene TRBV5-4, with a possible D match to TRBD1 (5 bases). Trimming removed 0 bases at V and 4 bases at J, with 18 bases between. The CDR3 has 17 amino acids. The germline CDR1 and CDR2 sequences are SGHNT and YYREEE (reference sequence). In DNA, the CDR3 is TGTGCCAGCAGCTTGGATAGGCAGCAGGGTTTCGCAGATACGCAGTATTTT. This sequence encodes CASSLDRQQGFADTQYF.

This clone was seen a single time. The rearrangement links TRBV10-3 to TRBJ2-7; 11 positions match TRBD1. V gave up 6 bases and J gave up 6 bases; unmatched junction bases: 7. The CDR3 totals 14 residues. The germline CDR1 and CDR2 sequences are ENHRY and SYGVKD. CDR3 region: CAISLGTGGFEQYF. Written as DNA, the CDR3 is TGTGCCATCAGCCTGGGGACAGGGGGATTCGAGCAGTACTTC.

The chain employs TRBV30 and TRBJ2-7; perhaps TRBD1 as D (5 bases). The V end lost 3 bases, the J end lost 4 bases, and 13 bases lay between the germline ends. Germline CDR1 is GTSNPN and CDR2 is SVGIG (reference sequence). The CDR3 extends over 13 amino acids. This chain's CDR3 is CAWRLRGWYEQYF. CDR3 DNA: TGTGCCTGGAGATTAAGGGGTTGGTACGAGCAGTACTTC.